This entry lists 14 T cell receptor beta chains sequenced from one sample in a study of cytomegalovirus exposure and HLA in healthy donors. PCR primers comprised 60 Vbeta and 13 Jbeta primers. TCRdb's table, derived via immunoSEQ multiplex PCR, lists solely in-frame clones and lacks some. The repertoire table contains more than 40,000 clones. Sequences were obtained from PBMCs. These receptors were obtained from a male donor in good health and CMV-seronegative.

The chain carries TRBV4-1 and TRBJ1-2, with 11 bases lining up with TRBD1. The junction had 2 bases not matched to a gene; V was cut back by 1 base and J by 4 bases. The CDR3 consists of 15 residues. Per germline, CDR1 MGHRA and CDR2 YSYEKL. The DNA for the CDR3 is TGCGCCAGCAGCCAAGTGGGACAGGGGGTCTATGGCTACACCTTC. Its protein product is CASSQVGQGVYGYTF.

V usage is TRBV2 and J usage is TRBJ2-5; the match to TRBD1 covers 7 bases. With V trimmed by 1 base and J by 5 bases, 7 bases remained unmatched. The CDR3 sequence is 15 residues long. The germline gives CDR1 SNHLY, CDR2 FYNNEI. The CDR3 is CASSEGGGRGETQYF. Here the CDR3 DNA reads TGTGCCAGCAGTGAAGGAGGGGGCAGGGGGGAGACCCAGTACTTC.

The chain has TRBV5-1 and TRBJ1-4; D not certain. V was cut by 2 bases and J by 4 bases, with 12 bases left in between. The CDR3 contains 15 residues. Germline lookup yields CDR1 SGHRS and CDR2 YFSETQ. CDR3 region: CASSFMPGLNEKLFF. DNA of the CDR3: TGCGCCAGCAGCTTTATGCCAGGACTTAATGAAAAACTGTTTTTT.

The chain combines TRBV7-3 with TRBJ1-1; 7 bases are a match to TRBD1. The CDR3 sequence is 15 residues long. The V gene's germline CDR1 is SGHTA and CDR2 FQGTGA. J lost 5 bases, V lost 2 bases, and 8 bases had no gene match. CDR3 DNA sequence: TGTGCCAGCAGCTTACAAACAGGGGCAGAGACTGAAGCTTTCTTT. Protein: CASSLQTGAETEAFF. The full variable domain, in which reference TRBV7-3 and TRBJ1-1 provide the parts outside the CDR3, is GAGVSQTPSNKVTEKGKYVELRCDPISGHTALYWYRQSLGQGPEFLIYFQGTGAADDSGLPNDRFFAVRPEGSVSTLKIQRTERGDSAVYLCASSLQTGAETEAFFGQGTRLTVV.

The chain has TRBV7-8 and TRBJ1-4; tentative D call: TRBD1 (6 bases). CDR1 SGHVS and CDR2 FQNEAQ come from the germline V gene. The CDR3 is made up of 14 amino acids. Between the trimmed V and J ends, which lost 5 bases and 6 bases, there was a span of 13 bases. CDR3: CASSKDQGYEKLFF. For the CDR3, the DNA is TGTGCCAGCAGCAAAGACCAGGGGTATGAAAAACTGTTTTTT.

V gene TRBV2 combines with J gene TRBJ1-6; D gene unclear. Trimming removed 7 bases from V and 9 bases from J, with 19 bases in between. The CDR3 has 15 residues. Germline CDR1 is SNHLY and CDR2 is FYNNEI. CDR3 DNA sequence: TGTGCCAGCACTCCACGCCAGATTGATGGTTCACCCCTCCACTTT. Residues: CASTPRQIDGSPLHF. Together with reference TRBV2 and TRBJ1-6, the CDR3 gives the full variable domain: EPEVTQTPSHQVTQMGQEVILRCVPISNHLYFYWYRQILGQKVEFLVSFYNNEISEKSEIFDDQFSVERPDGSNFTLKIRSTKLEDSAMYFCASTPRQIDGSPLHFGNGTRLTVT.

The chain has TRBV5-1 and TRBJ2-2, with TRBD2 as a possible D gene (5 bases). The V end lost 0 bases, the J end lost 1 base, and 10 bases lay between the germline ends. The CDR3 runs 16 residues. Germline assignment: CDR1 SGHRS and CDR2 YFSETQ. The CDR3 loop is CASSLDGGRNTGELFF. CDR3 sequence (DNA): TGCGCCAGCAGCTTGGATGGCGGGCGGAACACCGGGGAGCTGTTTTTT.

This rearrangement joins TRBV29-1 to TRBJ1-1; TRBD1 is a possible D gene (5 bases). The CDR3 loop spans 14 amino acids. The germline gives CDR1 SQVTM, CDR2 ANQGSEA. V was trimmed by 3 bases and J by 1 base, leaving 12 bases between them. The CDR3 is CSVEGTNPNTEAFF. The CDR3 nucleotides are TGCAGCGTTGAGGGGACTAATCCGAACACTGAAGCTTTCTTT. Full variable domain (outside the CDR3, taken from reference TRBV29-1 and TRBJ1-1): SAVISQKPSRDICQRGTSLTIQCQVDSQVTMMFWYRQQPGQSLTLIATANQGSEATYESGFVIDKFPISRPNLTFSTLTVSNMSPEDSSIYLCSVEGTNPNTEAFFGQGTRLTVV.

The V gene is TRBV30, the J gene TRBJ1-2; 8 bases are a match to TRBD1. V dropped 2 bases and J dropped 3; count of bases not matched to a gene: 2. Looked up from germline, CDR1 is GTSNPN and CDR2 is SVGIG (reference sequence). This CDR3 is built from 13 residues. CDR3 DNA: TGTGCCTGGAGTACAGGGGGTGACTATGGCTACACCTTC. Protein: CAWSTGGDYGYTF.

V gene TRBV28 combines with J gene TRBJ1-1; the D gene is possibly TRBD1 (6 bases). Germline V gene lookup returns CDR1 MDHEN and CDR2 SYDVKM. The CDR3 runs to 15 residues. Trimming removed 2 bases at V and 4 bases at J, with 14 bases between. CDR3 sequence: CASSLVGGRGTEAFF. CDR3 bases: TGTGCCAGCAGTTTAGTAGGGGGTCGGGGCACTGAAGCTTTCTTT.

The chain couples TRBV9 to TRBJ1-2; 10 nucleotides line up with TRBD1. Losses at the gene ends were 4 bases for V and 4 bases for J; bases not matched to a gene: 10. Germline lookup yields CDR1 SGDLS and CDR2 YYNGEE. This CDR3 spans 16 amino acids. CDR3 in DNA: TGTGCCAGCAGCCCCGGACAGGGGGTAATTCCCTATGGCTACACCTTC. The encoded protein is CASSPGQGVIPYGYTF.

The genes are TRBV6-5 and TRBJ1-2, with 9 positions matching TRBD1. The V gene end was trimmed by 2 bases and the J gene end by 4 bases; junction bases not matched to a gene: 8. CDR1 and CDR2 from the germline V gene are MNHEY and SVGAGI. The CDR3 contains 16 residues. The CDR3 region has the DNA TGTGCCAGCAGTTACGAGACAGGGGGTCGTCGCTATGGCTACACCTTC. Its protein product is CASSYETGGRRYGYTF.

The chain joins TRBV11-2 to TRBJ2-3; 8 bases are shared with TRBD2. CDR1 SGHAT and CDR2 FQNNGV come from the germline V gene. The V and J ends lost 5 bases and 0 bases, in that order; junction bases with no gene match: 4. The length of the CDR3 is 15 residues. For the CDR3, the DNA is TGTGCCAGCAGCAGTAGCGGGGTTAGCACAGATACGCAGTATTTT. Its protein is CASSSSGVSTDTQYF.

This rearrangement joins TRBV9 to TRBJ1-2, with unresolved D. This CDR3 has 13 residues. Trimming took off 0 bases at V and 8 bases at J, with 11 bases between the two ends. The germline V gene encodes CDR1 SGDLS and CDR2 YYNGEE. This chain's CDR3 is CASSVGSLRGYTF. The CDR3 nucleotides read TGTGCCAGCAGCGTAGGATCCCTTCGGGGCTACACCTTC.